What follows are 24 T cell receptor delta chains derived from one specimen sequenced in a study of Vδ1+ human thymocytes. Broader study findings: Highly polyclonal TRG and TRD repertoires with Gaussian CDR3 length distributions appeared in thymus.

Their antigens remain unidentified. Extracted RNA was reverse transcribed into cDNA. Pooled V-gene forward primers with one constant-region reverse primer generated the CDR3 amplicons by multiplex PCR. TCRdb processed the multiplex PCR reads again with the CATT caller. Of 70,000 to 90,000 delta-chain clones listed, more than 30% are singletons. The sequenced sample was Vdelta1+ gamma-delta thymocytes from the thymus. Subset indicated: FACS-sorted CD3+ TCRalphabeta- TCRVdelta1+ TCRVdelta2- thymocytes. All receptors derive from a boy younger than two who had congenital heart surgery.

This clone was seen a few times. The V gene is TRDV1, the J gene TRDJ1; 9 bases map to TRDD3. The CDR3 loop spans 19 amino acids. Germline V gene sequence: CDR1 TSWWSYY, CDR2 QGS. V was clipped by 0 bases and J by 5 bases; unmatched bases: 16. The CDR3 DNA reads TGTGCTCTTGGGGAACTTACCTTATCATTAACACTGGGGGAAGATAAACTCATCTTT. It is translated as CALGELTLSLTLGEDKLIF.

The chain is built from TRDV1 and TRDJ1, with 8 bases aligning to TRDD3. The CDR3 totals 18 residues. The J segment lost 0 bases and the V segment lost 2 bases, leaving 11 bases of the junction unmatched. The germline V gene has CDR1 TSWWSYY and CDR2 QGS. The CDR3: CALGEARLVGDYTDKLIF. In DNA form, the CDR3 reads TGTGCTCTTGGGGAAGCTCGGTTGGTGGGGGATTACACCGATAAACTCATCTTT.

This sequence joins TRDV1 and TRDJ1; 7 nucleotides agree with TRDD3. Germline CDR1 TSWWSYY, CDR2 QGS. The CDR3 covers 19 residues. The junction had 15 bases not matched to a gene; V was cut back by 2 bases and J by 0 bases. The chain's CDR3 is CALGETSSWGLQDTDKLIF. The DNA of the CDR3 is TGTGCTCTTGGGGAAACGTCCTCCTGGGGGTTACAGGACACCGATAAACTCATCTTT.

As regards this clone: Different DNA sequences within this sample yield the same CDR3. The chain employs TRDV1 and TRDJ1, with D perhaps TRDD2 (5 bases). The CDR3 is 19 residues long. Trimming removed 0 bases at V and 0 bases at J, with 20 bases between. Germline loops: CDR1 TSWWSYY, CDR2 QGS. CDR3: CALGELPSTVRHYTDKLIF. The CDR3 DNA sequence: TGTGCTCTTGGGGAACTCCCTTCTACGGTACGGCACTACACCGATAAACTCATCTTT.

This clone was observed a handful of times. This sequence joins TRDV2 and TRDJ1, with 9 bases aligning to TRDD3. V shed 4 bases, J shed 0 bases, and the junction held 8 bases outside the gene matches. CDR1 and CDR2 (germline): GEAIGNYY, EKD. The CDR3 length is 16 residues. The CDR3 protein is CACDDWGTSYTDKLIF. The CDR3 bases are TGTGCCTGTGATGACTGGGGGACTTCTTACACCGATAAACTCATCTTT.

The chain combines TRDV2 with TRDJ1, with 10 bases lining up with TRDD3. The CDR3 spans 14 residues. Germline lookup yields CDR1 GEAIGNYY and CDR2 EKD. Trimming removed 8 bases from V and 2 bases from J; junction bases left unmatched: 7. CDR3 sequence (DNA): TGTGCCTCAATCATACTGGGGGATACCGATAAACTCATCTTT. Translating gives CASIILGDTDKLIF.

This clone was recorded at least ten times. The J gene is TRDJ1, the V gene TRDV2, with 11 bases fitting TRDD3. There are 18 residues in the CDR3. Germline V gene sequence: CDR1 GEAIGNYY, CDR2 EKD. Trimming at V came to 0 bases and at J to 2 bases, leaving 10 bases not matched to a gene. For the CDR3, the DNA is TGTGCCTGTGACACCTCCTGGGGGATACCGGGGGTGACCGATAAACTCATCTTT. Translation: CACDTSWGIPGVTDKLIF.

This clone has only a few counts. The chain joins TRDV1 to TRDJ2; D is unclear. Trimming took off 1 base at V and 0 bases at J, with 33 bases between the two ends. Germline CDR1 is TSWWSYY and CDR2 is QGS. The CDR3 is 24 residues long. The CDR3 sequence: CALGEPPRDPRTAYGLTLTAQLFF. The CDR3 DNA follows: TGTGCTCTTGGGGAACCCCCACGGGACCCCCGTACTGCTTATGGCCTAACTTTGACAGCACAACTCTTCTTT.

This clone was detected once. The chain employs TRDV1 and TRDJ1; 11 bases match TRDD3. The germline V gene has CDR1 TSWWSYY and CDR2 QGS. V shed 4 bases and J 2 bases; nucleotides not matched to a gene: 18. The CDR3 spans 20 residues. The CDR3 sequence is CALGVIPPLGDKIWTDKLIF. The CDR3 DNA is TGTGCTCTTGGGGTAATCCCGCCACTGGGGGATAAAATATGGACCGATAAACTCATCTTT.

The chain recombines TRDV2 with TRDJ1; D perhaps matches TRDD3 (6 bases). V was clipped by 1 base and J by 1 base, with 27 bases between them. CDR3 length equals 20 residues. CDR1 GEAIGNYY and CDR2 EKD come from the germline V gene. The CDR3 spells CACDTEVMPHRTGSTDKLIF. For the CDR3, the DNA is TGTGCCTGTGACACTGAAGTCATGCCCCACCGTACTGGGAGCACCGATAAACTCATCTTT.

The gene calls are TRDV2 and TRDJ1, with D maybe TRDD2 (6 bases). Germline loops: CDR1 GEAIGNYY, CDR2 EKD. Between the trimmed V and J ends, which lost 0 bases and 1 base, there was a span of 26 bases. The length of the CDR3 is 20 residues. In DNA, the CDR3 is TGTGCCTGTGACACCCGGCCTTCCCATCGGGGGGGTCTTTTCACCGATAAACTCATCTTT. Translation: CACDTRPSHRGGLFTDKLIF.

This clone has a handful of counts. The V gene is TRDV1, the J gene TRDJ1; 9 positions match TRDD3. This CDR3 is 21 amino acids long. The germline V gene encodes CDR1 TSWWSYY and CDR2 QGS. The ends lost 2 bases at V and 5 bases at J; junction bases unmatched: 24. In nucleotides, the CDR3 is TGTGCTCTTGGGGAAAATTCCTACAAAATTTCTGGGGGATCAGGTAGAGATAAACTCATCTTT. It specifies CALGENSYKISGGSGRDKLIF.

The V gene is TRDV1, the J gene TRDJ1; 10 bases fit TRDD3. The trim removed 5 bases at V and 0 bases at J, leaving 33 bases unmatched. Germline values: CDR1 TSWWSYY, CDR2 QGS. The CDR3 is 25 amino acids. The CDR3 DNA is TGTGCTCTTGGGAAAACCCCTACGGTCCCCAAACTGGGGGATTCCTCAAGCCTCAACACCGATAAACTCATCTTT. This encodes CALGKTPTVPKLGDSSSLNTDKLIF.

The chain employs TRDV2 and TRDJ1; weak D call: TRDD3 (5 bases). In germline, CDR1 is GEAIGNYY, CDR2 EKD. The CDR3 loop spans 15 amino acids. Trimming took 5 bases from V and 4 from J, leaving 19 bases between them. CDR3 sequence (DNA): TGTGCCTGTGTCCAGCAGCCCCACGGGGGCGATAAACTCATCTTT. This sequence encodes CACVQQPHGGDKLIF.

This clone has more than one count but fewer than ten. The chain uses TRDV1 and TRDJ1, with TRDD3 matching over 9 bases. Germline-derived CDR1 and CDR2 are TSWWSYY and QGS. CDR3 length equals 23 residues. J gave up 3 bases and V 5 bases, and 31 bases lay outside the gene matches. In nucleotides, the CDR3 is TGTGCTCTTGGGAAGGGGGCCCTTTTACGGGGAGTATCCCCGGGGATACGCGCCGATAAACTCATCTTT. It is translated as CALGKGALLRGVSPGIRADKLIF.

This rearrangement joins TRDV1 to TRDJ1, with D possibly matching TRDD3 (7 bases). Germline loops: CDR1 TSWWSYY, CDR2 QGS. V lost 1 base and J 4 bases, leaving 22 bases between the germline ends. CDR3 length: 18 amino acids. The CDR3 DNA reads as TGTGCTCTTGGGGAACGGTACCTTCCCCTGGGGATAGACGATAAACTCATCTTT. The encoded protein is CALGERYLPLGIDDKLIF.

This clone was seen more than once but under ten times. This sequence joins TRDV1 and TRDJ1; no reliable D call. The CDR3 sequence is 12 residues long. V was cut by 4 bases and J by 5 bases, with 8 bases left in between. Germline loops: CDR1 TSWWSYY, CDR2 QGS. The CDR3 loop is CALGGIHDKLIF. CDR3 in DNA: TGTGCTCTTGGGGGAATCCATGATAAACTCATCTTT.

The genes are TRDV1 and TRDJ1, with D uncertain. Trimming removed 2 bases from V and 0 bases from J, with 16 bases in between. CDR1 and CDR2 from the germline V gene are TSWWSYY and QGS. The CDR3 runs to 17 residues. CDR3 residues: CALGEGLRRLYTDKLIF. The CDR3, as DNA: TGTGCTCTTGGGGAAGGACTCCGCCGCTTGTACACCGATAAACTCATCTTT.

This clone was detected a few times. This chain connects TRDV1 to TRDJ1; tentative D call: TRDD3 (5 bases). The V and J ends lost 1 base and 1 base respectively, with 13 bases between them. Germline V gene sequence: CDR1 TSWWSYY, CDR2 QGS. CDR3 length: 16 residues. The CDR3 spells CALGEQGFRGTDKLIF. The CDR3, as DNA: TGTGCTCTTGGGGAACAGGGATTCCGGGGCACCGATAAACTCATCTTT.

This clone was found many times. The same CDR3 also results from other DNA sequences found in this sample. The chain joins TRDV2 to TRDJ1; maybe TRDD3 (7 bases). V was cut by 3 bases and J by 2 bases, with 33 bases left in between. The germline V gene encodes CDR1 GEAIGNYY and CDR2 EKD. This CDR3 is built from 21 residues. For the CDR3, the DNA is TGTGCCTGTGACCGACCTCCTTCCCTAGCGGGATGGGGATATGAAACCGATAAACTCATCTTT. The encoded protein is CACDRPPSLAGWGYETDKLIF.

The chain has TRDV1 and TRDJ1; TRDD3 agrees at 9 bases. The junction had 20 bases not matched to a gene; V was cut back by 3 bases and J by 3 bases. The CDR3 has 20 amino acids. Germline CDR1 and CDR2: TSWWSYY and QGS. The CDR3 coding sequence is TGTGCTCTTGGGGACTCACCGAGGGGATACGCGTTGTGGCTGGCCGATAAACTCATCTTT. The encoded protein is CALGDSPRGYALWLADKLIF.

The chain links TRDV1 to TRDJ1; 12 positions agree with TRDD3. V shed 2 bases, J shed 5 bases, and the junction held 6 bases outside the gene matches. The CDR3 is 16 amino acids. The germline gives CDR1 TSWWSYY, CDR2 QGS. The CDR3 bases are TGTGCTCTTGGGGAATCTGGCCTGGGGGATACGGATAAACTCATCTTT. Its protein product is CALGESGLGDTDKLIF.

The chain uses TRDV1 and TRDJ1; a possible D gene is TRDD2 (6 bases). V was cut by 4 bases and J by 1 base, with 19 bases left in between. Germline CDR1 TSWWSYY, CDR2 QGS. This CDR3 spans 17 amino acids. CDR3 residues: CALGGLPRVSVTDKLIF. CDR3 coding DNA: TGTGCTCTTGGGGGTCTTCCTCGTGTGTCTGTCACCGATAAACTCATCTTT.

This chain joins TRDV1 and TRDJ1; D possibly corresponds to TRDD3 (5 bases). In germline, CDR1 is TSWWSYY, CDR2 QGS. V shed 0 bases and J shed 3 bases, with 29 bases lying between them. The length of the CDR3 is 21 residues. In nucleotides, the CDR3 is TGTGCTCTTGGGGAACTTTCAAGCTACGATGGGGCTATTTGTAGAGCCGATAAACTCATCTTT. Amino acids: CALGELSSYDGAICRADKLIF.